A single sample is the source of the 28 T cell receptor beta chains below, sequenced in a study of post-analysis software for immune sequencing data. Study-wide results and caveats: Controls showed lower frequencies than patients for roughly 5 TRBV segments, and TRBV5-6, TRBV5-1 and TRBV20-1 were among these.

The TCR beta cDNA libraries contained unique molecular identifiers. TCRdb re-called the PCR reads with MiXCR, one entry per CDR3 protein. The sample carries about 540,000 distinct CDR3 sequences, roughly 34% recorded once. These TCRs' antigens remain unknown. The sample comprised blood. The receptors come from a girl under 18 with multiple sclerosis.

This chain joins TRBV11-2 and TRBJ2-3; D might be TRBD2 (6 bases). The length of the CDR3 is 16 residues. Germline CDR1 SGHAT, CDR2 FQNNGV. Trimming stripped 2 bases from V and 4 bases from J, with 16 bases between. In nucleotides, the CDR3 is TGTGCCAGCAGCTTAAAGACTAGTCTTCCCTCAGATACGCAGTATTTT. It codes for CASSLKTSLPSDTQYF.

This rearrangement joins TRBV20-1 to TRBJ2-6, with D tentatively TRBD1 (6 bases). V was pared by 5 bases and J by 2 bases, with 13 bases between. In germline, CDR1 is DFQATT, CDR2 SNEGSKA (reference sequence). The CDR3 consists of 15 residues. CDR3 loop: CSARITGTGANVLTF. CDR3 bases: TGCAGTGCTCGAATTACAGGGACTGGGGCCAACGTCCTGACTTTC.

Many counts were recorded for this clonotype. V and J are TRBV18 and TRBJ2-5; TRBD1 aligns across 9 bases. Germline trimming cut 5 bases from V and 4 bases from J; bases unmatched to any gene: 2. This CDR3 region has 13 residues. Germline values: CDR1 KGHSH, CDR2 LQKENI. CDR3 sequence reads: CASSETGGETQYF. CDR3 DNA: TGTGCCAGCTCAGAGACAGGGGGAGAGACCCAGTACTTC. The full variable domain, completed using reference TRBV18 and TRBJ2-5, is NAGVMQNPRHLVRRRGQEARLRCSPMKGHSHVYWYRQLPEEGLKFMVYLQKENIIDESGMPKERFSAEFPKEGPSILRIQQVVRGDSAAYFCASSETGGETQYFGPGTRLLVL.

The sample holds a few counts of this clonotype. The chain is built from TRBV12-3 or TRBV12-4 and TRBJ2-1, with 8 bases identical to TRBD1. This CDR3 is built from 13 residues. The trim removed 5 bases at V and 13 bases at J, leaving 10 bases unmatched. CDR3 in DNA: TGTGCCAGCAGTGCCCGGACAGGGCGGTTTCAGTTCTTC. Its translation is CASSARTGRFQFF.

J is TRBJ1-1 and V is TRBV7-3; weak D call: TRBD1 (6 bases). CDR1 and CDR2 from the germline V gene are SGHTA and FQGTGA. The CDR3 spans 16 residues. The V and J ends lost 6 bases and 0 bases respectively, with 17 bases between them. This CDR3 reads CASSPTGTLMNTEAFF. CDR3 in DNA: TGTGCCAGCAGTCCAACCGGGACACTGATGAACACTGAAGCTTTCTTT.

In this sample, this clonotype turned up a few times. The V call is TRBV25-1, the J call TRBJ2-5, with 7 bases fitting TRBD1. This CDR3 spans 15 amino acids. The V gene end was trimmed by 3 bases and the J gene end by 3 bases; junction bases not matched to a gene: 7. Per germline, CDR1 MGHDK and CDR2 SYGVNS. In DNA form, the CDR3 reads TGTGCCAGCAGTGACGACAGGGTTGCGGAAGAGACCCAGTACTTC. This sequence encodes CASSDDRVAEETQYF.

This clonotype came up a few times. The rearrangement links TRBV11-2 to TRBJ2-2; TRBD2 is a possible D gene (5 bases). This CDR3 has 17 amino acids. V was pared by 2 bases and J by 4 bases, with 17 bases between. The germline V gene has CDR1 SGHAT and CDR2 FQNNGV. The CDR3 sequence is CASSLSPGLLLTGELFF. CDR3 DNA: TGTGCCAGCAGCTTAAGCCCAGGACTCTTGCTCACCGGGGAGCTGTTTTTT.

The V gene is TRBV20-1, the J gene TRBJ2-1; D may be TRBD2 (7 bases). Trimming cost V 4 bases and J 2 bases, with 12 bases left between them. Germline lookup yields CDR1 DFQATT and CDR2 SNEGSKA (reference sequence). This CDR3 has 14 amino acids. CDR3 protein: CSAIRGGPYNEQFF. For the CDR3, the DNA is TGCAGTGCTATAAGGGGGGGTCCCTACAATGAGCAGTTCTTC.

Many counts were recorded for this clonotype. This rearrangement joins TRBV7-9 to TRBJ1-2; tentatively, D is TRBD1 (6 bases). The CDR3 covers 14 residues. The V gene's germline CDR1 is SEHNR and CDR2 FQNEAQ (reference sequence). V lost 1 base and J 1 base, leaving 7 bases between the germline ends. The CDR3, as DNA: TGTGCCAGCAGCTTAGGGACAGTTAACTATGGCTACACCTTC. Its translation is CASSLGTVNYGYTF.

The table lists this clonotype with a few counts. This sequence joins TRBV20-1 and TRBJ2-3; D may be TRBD2 (5 bases). The germline gives CDR1 DFQATT, CDR2 SNEGSKA (reference sequence). Trimming took off 2 bases at V and 2 bases at J, with 11 bases between the two ends. The CDR3 consists of 14 residues. CDR3 nucleotides: TGCAGTGCTAGAATTACGGGATTCACAGATACGCAGTATTTT. Translated, it gives CSARITGFTDTQYF.

The rearrangement uses TRBV5-1 and TRBJ2-6, with D perhaps TRBD1 (6 bases). This CDR3 is built from 18 residues. The germline V gene encodes CDR1 SGHRS and CDR2 YFSETQ. The V end was cut by 1 base, the J end by 0 bases, with 14 bases between. Written as DNA, the CDR3 is TGCGCCAGCAGCTTGAGGCAGGGGTGGTTCTCTGGGGCCAACGTCCTGACTTTC. Translating gives CASSLRQGWFSGANVLTF.

This rearrangement joins TRBV7-9 to TRBJ2-4; 8 bases align to TRBD2. There are 16 residues in the CDR3. Trimming cost V 1 base and J 13 bases; bases outside gene matches: 15. Germline CDR1 and CDR2: SEHNR and FQNEAQ (reference sequence). The CDR3 DNA sequence: TGTGCCAGCAGCTTAGTCGCTAGCGGGCTTTTGAGGGAGCAGTACTTC. Residues: CASSLVASGLLREQYF.

The chain carries TRBV3-1 and TRBJ2-1; 8 nucleotides match TRBD2. Trimming took 3 bases from V and 4 from J; bases not matched to a gene: 5. The CDR3 consists of 15 residues. CDR1 and CDR2 from the germline V gene are LGHDT and YNNKEL (reference sequence). CDR3 sequence reads: CASSQSGGDYNEQFF. DNA of the CDR3: TGTGCCAGCAGCCAGTCGGGGGGGGATTACAATGAGCAGTTCTTC.

The chain combines TRBV29-1 with TRBJ2-3, with TRBD2 identical over 10 bases. Germline V gene sequence: CDR1 SQVTM, CDR2 ANQGSEA. This CDR3 is 15 amino acids long. The ends lost 2 bases at V and 4 bases at J; junction bases unmatched: 6. CDR3 sequence (DNA): TGCAGCGTTGAACTGGAGCGGGGGGGCCCAGATACGCAGTATTTT. This gives the protein CSVELERGGPDTQYF.

The rearrangement uses TRBV12-3 or TRBV12-4 and TRBJ2-7; D unresolved. Trimming pared 7 bases from V and 3 bases from J, leaving 10 bases between. CDR3 size: 12 residues. This chain's CDR3 is CASILDGYEQYF. The CDR3 DNA reads as TGTGCCAGCATCTTGGACGGCTACGAGCAGTACTTC.

The gene calls are TRBV20-1 and TRBJ2-5, with 8 bases lining up with TRBD1. Germline-derived CDR1 and CDR2 are DFQATT and SNEGSKA (reference sequence). Germline trimming cut 5 bases from V and 7 bases from J; bases unmatched to any gene: 9. This CDR3 spans 13 amino acids. CDR3 region: CSAFRTGKVTQYF. As DNA, the CDR3 is TGCAGTGCTTTCAGGACAGGGAAGGTGACCCAGTACTTC.

The V gene is TRBV28, the J gene TRBJ2-5; 10 bases map to TRBD1. The J segment lost 5 bases and the V segment lost 6 bases, leaving 6 bases of the junction unmatched. The germline CDR1 and CDR2 sequences are MDHEN and SYDVKM. This CDR3 has 14 amino acids. The CDR3 spells CASSRQGARETQYF. In DNA form, the CDR3 reads TGTGCCAGCAGCCGACAGGGGGCCAGGGAGACCCAGTACTTC.

The chain joins TRBV6-1 to TRBJ2-5; TRBD2 agrees at 9 bases. The CDR3 length is 14 residues. Germline lookup yields CDR1 MNHNS and CDR2 SASEGT. The junction had 4 bases not matched to a gene; V was cut back by 4 bases and J by 4 bases. CDR3 in DNA: TGTGCCAGCAGTGGGGGACTAGCTGGAGAGACCCAGTACTTC. Its translation is CASSGGLAGETQYF.

The genes are TRBV7-3 and TRBJ1-6, with D perhaps TRBD1 (5 bases). The CDR3 is 15 amino acids. V gave up 5 bases and J gave up 7 bases, with 15 bases separating them. From germline, CDR1 is SGHTA and CDR2 FQGTGA. This CDR3 reads CASSPGQGRNSPLHF. Here the CDR3 DNA reads TGTGCCAGCAGCCCGGGGCAGGGAAGAAATTCACCCCTCCACTTT.

This clonotype came up a few times. V usage is TRBV6-5 and J usage is TRBJ1-4; a weak D match, TRBD1 (5 bases). Trimming cost V 6 bases and J 8 bases, with 16 bases left between them. The CDR3 covers 14 residues. Per the germline V gene, CDR1 is MNHEY and CDR2 is SVGAGI. This CDR3 reads CASRRSDTYEKLFF. The DNA of the CDR3 is TGTGCCAGCAGGAGATCGGACACTTACGAAAAACTGTTTTTT.

The chain has TRBV20-1 and TRBJ2-7; 9 bases match TRBD2. With 3 bases clipped from V and 3 bases from J, the junction kept 3 bases outside the gene matches. Germline assignment: CDR1 DFQATT and CDR2 SNEGSKA (reference sequence). This CDR3 has 13 amino acids. The CDR3 DNA reads TGCAGTGCTAGTCTAGCGGGGCACTACGAGCAGTACTTC. Translated, it gives CSASLAGHYEQYF.

This rearrangement joins TRBV7-2 to TRBJ2-1; possibly TRBD1 or TRBD2 for D (5 bases each). The J call is uncertain, as TRBJ2-7 better fits the DNA end. The CDR3 spans 15 residues. Germline assignment: CDR1 SGHTA and CDR2 FQGNSA. CDR3 region: CASSPSRGAYNEQYF. DNA of the CDR3: TGTGCCAGCAGCCCCTCGAGGGGCGCCTACAATGAGCAGTACTTC.

This chain connects TRBV7-2 to TRBJ2-3, with 11 bases identical to TRBD1. The length of the CDR3 is 15 residues. With 6 bases clipped from V and 6 bases from J, the junction kept 8 bases outside the gene matches. CDR1 SGHTA and CDR2 FQGNSA come from the germline V gene. The CDR3 sequence is CASSPDRGQMDTQYF. Here the CDR3 DNA reads TGTGCCAGCAGTCCGGACAGGGGGCAAATGGATACGCAGTATTTT.

The V gene is TRBV7-9, the J gene TRBJ1-2; no firm D call. Per the germline V gene, CDR1 is SEHNR and CDR2 is FQNEAQ (reference sequence). This CDR3 is 16 amino acids long. Trimming shortened V by 2 bases and J by 2 bases, and 15 bases separated the two germline ends. The CDR3 reads CASSLPLVSGNYGYTF. As DNA, the CDR3 is TGTGCCAGCAGCTTACCCCTGGTCTCGGGGAACTATGGCTACACCTTC.

This sequence joins TRBV20-1 and TRBJ1-4; D may be TRBD1 (6 bases). Trimming stripped 5 bases from V and 6 bases from J, with 13 bases between. The germline CDR1 and CDR2 sequences are DFQATT and SNEGSKA (reference sequence). The CDR3 sequence is 13 residues long. CDR3 amino acids: CSAEGGGDEKLFF. The CDR3 DNA sequence: TGCAGTGCTGAGGGGGGGGGCGATGAAAAACTGTTTTTT.

The chain has TRBV19 and TRBJ2-5, with D perhaps matching TRBD1 (5 bases). The germline gives CDR1 LNHDA, CDR2 SQIVND (reference sequence). This CDR3 comprises 14 residues. The V and J ends lost 3 bases and 3 bases respectively, with 11 bases between them. CDR3 loop: CASSMNRNKETQYF. DNA for the CDR3: TGTGCCAGTAGTATGAACAGGAACAAAGAGACCCAGTACTTC.

The chain employs TRBV20-1 and TRBJ1-6, with a weak D call TRBD1 (5 bases). V lost 3 bases and J lost 7, with 13 bases in between. Germline V lookup: CDR1 DFQATT, CDR2 SNEGSKA (reference sequence). CDR3 size: 14 residues. CDR3 DNA sequence: TGCAGTGCTAGCGGACGGTGGGGCAATTCACCCCTCCACTTT. Its protein product is CSASGRWGNSPLHF.

This clonotype appeared a few times. CDR3 region: CSARDRTTGSYNEQFF. DNA for the CDR3: TGCAGTGCTAGAGATCGGACTACGGGCTCCTACAATGAGCAGTTCTTC. The chain is built from TRBV20-1 and TRBJ2-1; perhaps TRBD2 as D (6 bases). This CDR3 is built from 16 residues. V lost 0 bases and J lost 0, with 12 bases in between. In germline, CDR1 is DFQATT, CDR2 SNEGSKA (reference sequence).